The 4 T cell receptor beta chains presented below share a single source sample, sequenced in a study of identical twins. From the 5' RACE reads, TCRdb called clonotypes with MiXCR, one entry per CDR3 protein. The data show about 570,000 distinct CDR3 sequences, around 9.6% seen once. These sequences were also reported in another study, on yellow fever vaccine responses in identical twins.

Material: PBMCs. The source is a woman aged 18-29 years in good health.

This clonotype appeared many times. The chain combines TRBV5-1 with TRBJ2-7; D ambiguous. CDR1 is SGHRS and CDR2 is YFSETQ in the germline V gene. The germline V and J ends were trimmed by 4 bases and 3 bases, with 8 bases remaining between them. The length of the CDR3 is 12 residues. The CDR3 nucleotides are TGCGCCAGCAGCCTGACAATCTACGAGCAGTACTTC. This sequence encodes CASSLTIYEQYF.

This clonotype was seen at least ten times. The rearrangement links TRBV12-3 or TRBV12-4 to TRBJ1-2; D uncertain. The CDR3 totals 12 residues. Deletions cut 1 base from V and 8 bases from J, with 8 bases between. The CDR3 DNA reads as TGTGCCAGCAGTTTAGGCCGGACGGGCTACACCTTC. This translates into CASSLGRTGYTF.

This chain connects TRBV24-1 to TRBJ2-3, with a tentative D call TRBD2 (5 bases). Trimming cost V 0 bases and J 4 bases, with 13 bases left between them. The CDR3 is 16 amino acids. Germline CDR1 is KGHDR and CDR2 is SFDVKD. CDR3 sequence reads: CATSDLEGTVADTQYF. As DNA, the CDR3 is TGTGCCACCAGTGATTTGGAGGGTACCGTAGCAGATACGCAGTATTTT.

As DNA, the CDR3 is TGTGCCAGCAGTAATATCCCCGGGACAGTCTCCTACGAGCAGTACTTC. Protein: CASSNIPGTVSYEQYF. The J gene is TRBJ2-7, the V gene TRBV2, with TRBD1 identical over 7 bases. From germline, CDR1 is SNHLY and CDR2 FYNNEI. The ends lost 5 bases at V and 0 bases at J; junction bases unmatched: 10. The CDR3 runs to 16 residues.